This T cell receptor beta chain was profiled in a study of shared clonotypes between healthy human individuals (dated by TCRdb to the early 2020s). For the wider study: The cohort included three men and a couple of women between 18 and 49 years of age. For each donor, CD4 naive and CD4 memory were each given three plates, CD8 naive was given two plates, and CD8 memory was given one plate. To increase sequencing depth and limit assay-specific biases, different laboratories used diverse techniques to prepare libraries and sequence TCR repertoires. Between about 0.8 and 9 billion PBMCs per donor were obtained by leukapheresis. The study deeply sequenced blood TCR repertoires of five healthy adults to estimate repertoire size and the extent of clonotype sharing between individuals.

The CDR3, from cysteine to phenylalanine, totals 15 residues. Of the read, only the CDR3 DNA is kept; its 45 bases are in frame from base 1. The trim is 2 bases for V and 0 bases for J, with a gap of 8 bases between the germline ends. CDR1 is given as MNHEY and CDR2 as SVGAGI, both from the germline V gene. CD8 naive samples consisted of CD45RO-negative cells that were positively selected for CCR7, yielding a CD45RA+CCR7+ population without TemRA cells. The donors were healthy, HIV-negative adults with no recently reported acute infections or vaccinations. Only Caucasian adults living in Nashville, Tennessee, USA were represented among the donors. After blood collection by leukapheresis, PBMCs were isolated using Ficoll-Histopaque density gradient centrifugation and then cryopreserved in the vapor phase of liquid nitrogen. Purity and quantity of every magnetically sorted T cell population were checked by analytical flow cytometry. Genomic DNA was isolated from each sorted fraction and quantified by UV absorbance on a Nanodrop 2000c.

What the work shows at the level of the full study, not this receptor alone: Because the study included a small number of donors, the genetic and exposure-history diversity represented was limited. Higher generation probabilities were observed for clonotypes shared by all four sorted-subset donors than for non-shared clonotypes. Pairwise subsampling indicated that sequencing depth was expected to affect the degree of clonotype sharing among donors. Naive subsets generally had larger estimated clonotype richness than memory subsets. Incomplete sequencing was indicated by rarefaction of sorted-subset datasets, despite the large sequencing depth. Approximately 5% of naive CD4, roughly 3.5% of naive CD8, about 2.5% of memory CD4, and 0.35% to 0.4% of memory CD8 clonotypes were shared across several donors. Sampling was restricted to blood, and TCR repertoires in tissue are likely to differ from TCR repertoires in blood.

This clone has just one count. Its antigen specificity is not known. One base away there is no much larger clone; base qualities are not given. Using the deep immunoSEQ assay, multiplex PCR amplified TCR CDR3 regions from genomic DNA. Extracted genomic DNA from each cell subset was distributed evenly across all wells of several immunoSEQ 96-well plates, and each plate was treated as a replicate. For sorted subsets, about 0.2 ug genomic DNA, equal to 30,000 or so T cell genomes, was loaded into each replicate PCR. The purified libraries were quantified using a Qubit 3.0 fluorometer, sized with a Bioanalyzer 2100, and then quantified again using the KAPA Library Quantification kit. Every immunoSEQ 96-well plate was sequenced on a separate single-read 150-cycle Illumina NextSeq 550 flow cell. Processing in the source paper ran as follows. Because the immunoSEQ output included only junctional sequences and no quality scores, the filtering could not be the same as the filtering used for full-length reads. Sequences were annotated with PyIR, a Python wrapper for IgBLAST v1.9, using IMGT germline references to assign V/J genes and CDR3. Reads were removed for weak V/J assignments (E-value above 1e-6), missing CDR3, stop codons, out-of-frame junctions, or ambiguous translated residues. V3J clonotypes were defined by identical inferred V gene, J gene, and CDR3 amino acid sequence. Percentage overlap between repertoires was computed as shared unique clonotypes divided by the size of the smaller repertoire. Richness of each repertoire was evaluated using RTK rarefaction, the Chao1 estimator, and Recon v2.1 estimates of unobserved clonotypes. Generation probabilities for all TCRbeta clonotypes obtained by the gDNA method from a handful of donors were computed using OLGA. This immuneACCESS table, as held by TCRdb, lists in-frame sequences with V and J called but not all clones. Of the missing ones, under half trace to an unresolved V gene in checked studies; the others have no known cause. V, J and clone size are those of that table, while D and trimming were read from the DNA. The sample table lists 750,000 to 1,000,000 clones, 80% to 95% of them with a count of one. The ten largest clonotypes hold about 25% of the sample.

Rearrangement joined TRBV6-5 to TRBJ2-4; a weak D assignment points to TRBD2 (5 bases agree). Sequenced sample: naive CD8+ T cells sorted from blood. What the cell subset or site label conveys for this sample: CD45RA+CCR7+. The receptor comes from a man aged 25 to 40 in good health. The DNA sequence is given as TGTGCCAGCAGTTACGGAGGACTAGCCAAAAACATTCAGTACTTC. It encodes CASSYGGLAKNIQYF.